The T cell receptor beta chain under discussion was sequenced for a study of CD8 T cells in ankylosing spondylitis. TCRdb used MiXCR to reprocess the 5' RACE reads, holding one entry per CDR3 protein. The sample has about 240,000 distinct CDR3 sequences; 24% are singletons. With regard to this clonotype: The antigen is not known.

Notes on the study in general: Ankylosing spondylitis blood seemed to carry a telltale TCR beta motif made of several highly homologous variants.

CDR3 length equals 14 residues. Looked up from germline, CDR1 is MNHNS and CDR2 is SASEGT. Between the trimmed V and J ends, which lost 1 base and 2 bases, there was a span of 8 bases. The gene calls are TRBV6-1 and TRBJ2-5; D could derive from TRBD1 or TRBD2 (5 bases each). This clonotype was obtained from a male donor with ankylosing spondylitis or in good health (not recorded which). The sequencing input was blood, either unsorted or a sorted T cell fraction (not recorded which). The CDR3 is CASSEVGGQETQYF. The CDR3 DNA reads as TGTGCCAGCAGTGAAGTTGGGGGACAAGAGACCCAGTACTTC.